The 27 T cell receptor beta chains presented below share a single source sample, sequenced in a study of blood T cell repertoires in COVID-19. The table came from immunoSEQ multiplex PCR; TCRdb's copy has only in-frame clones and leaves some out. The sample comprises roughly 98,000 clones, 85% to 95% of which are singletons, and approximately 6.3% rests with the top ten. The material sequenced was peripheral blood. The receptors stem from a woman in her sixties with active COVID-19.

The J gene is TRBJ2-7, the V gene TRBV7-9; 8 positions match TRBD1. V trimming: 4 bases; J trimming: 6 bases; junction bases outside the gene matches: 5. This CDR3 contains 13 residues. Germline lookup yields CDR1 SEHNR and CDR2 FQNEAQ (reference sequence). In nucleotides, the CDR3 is TGTGCCAGCAGCTCCCGGACAGGGCGCGAGCAGTACTTC. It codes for CASSSRTGREQYF. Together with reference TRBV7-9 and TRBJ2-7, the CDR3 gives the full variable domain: DTGVSQNPRHKITKRGQNVTFRCDPISEHNRLYWYRQTLGQGPEFLTYFQNEAQLEKSRLLSDRFSAERPKGSFSTLEIQRTEQGDSAMYLCASSSRTGREQYFGPGTRLTVT.

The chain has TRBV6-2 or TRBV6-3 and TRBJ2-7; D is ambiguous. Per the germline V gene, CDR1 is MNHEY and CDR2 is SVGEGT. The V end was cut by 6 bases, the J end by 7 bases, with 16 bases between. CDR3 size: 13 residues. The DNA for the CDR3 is TGTGCCAGCAGCTTTCCCCCACGAGGAGAGCAGTACTTC. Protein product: CASSFPPRGEQYF.

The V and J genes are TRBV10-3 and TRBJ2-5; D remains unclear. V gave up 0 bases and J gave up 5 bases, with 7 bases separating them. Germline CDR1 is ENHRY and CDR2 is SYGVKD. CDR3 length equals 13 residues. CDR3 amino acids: CAISESPGETQYF. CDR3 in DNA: TGTGCCATCAGTGAGTCTCCCGGGGAGACCCAGTACTTC.

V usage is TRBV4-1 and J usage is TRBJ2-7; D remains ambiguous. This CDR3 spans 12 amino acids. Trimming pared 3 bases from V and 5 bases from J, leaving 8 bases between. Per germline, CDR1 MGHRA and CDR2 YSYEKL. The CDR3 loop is CASSHPRDEQYF. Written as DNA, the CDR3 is TGCGCCAGCAGCCACCCCCGGGACGAGCAGTACTTC.

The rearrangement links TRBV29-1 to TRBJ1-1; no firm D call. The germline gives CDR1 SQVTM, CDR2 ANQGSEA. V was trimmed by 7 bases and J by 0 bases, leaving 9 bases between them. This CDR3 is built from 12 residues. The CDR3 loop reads CSASVLNTEAFF. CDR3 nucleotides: TGCAGCGCTAGTGTTTTGAACACTGAAGCTTTCTTT.

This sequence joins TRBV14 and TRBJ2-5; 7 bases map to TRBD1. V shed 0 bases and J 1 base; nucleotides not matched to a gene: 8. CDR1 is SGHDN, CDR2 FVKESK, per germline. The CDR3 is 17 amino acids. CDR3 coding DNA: TGTGCCAGCAGCCAAGAGGAAATCAACAGGGGCCAAGAGACCCAGTACTTC. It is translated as CASSQEEINRGQETQYF.

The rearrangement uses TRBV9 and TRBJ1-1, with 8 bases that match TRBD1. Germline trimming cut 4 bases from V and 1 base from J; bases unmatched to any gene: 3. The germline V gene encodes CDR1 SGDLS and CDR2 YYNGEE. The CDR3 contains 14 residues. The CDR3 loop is CASSHGQGNTEAFF. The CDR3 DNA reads TGTGCCAGCAGCCACGGACAGGGGAACACTGAAGCTTTCTTT.

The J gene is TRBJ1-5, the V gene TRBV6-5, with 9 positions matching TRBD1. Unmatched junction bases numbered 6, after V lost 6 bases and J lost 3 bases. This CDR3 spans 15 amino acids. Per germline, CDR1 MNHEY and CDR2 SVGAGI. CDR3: CASSAGQGPNQPQHF. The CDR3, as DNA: TGTGCCAGCAGCGCCGGACAGGGGCCCAATCAGCCCCAGCATTTT.

The DNA for the CDR3 is TGTGCCAGCAGCTACCGGGACAGGGGTCAGCCCCAGCATTTT. The encoded protein is CASSYRDRGQPQHF. The gene calls are TRBV7-2 and TRBJ1-5; 10 bases agree with TRBD1. CDR3 length equals 14 residues. V lost 4 bases and J lost 6; bases outside the gene matches: 3. CDR1 is SGHTA and CDR2 is FQGNSA in the germline V gene.

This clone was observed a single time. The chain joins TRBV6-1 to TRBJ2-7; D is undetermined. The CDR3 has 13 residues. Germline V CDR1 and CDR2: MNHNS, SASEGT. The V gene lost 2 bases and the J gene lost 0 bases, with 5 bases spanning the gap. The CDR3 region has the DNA TGTGCCAGCAGTGAAACAGTCTCCTACGAGCAGTACTTC. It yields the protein CASSETVSYEQYF.

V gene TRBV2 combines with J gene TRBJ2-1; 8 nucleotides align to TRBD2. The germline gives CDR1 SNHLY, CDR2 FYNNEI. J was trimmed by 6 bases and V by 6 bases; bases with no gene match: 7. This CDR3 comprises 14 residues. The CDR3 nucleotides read TGTGCCAGCAGGCCGGGACTAGGTTCCAATGAGCAGTTCTTC. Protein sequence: CASRPGLGSNEQFF.

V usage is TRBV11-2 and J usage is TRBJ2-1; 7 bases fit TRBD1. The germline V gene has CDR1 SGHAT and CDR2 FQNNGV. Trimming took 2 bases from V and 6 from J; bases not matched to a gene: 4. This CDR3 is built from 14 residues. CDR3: CASSLTDRTNEQFF. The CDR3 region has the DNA TGTGCCAGCAGCTTAACGGACAGGACCAATGAGCAGTTCTTC.

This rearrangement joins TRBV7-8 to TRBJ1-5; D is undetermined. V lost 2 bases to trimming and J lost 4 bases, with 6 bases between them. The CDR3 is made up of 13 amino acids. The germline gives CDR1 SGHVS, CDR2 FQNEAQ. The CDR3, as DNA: TGTGCCAGCAGCTTACACACAAATCAGCCCCAGCATTTT. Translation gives CASSLHTNQPQHF.

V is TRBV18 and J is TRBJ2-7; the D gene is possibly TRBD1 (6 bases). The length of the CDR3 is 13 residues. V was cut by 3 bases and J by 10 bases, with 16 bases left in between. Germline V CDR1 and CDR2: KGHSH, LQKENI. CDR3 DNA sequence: TGTGCCAGCTCACCTCGGGCAGGGGAGTTCCAGTACTTC. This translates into CASSPRAGEFQYF.

CDR3 amino acids: CASIAGDNYGYTF. CDR3 bases: TGTGCCAGCATTGCAGGGGATAACTATGGCTACACCTTC. This chain links TRBV2 with TRBJ1-2; the D gene is possibly TRBD1 (6 bases). Germline CDR1 SNHLY, CDR2 FYNNEI. The CDR3 extends over 13 amino acids. The V end lost 7 bases, the J end lost 1 base, and 10 bases lay between the germline ends.

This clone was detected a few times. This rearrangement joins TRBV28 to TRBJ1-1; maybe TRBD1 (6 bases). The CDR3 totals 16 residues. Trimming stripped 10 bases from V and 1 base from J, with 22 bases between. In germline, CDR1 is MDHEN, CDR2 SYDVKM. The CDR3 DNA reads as TGTGCCACCTTCTCGACTATGGACAGTTGGAACACTGAAGCTTTCTTT. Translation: CATFSTMDSWNTEAFF.

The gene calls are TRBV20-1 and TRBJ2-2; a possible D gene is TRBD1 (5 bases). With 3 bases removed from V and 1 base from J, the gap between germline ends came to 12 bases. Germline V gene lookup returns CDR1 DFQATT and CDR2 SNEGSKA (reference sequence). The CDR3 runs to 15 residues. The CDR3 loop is CSASSSQGNTGELFF. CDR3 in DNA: TGCAGTGCTAGTTCGTCCCAGGGGAACACCGGGGAGCTGTTTTTT.

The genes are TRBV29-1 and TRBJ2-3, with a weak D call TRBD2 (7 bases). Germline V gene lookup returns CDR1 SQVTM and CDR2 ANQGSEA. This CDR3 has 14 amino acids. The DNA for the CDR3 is TGCACCTGTGACGGGGGGCCGCGCACAGATACGCAGTATTTT. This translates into CTCDGGPRTDTQYF.

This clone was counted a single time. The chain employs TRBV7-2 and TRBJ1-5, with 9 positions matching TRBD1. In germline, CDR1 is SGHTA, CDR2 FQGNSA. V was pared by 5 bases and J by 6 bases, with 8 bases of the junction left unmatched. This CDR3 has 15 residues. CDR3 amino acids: CASSPGTGNFQPQHF. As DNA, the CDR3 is TGTGCCAGCAGCCCAGGGACAGGGAATTTTCAGCCCCAGCATTTT.

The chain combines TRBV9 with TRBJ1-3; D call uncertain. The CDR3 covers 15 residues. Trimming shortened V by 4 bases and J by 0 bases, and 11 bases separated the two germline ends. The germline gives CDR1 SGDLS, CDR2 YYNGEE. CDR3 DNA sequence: TGTGCCAGCAGCTCGGAGAGGGCCTCTGGAAACACCATATATTTT. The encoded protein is CASSSERASGNTIYF.

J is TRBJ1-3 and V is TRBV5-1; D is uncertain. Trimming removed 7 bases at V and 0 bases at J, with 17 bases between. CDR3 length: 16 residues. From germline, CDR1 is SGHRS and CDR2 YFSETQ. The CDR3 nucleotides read TGCGCCAGCGCGAATGCCTTAGTCGGCTCTGGAAACACCATATATTTT. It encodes CASANALVGSGNTIYF. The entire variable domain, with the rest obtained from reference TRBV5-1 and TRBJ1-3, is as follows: KAGVTQTPRYLIKTRGQQVTLSCSPISGHRSVSWYQQTPGQGLQFLFEYFSETQRNKGNFPGRFSGRQFSNSRSEMNVSTLELGDSALYLCASANALVGSGNTIYFGEGSWLTVV.

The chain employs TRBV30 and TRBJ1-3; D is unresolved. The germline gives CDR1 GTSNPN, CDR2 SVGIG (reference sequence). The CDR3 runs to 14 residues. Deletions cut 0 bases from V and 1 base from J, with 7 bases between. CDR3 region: CAWSVGVSGNTIYF. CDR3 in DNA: TGTGCCTGGAGTGTAGGAGTTTCTGGAAACACCATATATTTT.

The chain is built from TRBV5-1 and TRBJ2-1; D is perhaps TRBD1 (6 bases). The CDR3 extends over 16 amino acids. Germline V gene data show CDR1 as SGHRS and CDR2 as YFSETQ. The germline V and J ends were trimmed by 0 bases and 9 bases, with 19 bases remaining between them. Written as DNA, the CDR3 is TGCGCCAGCAGCTTGGGACAGGCCCCCAAATTGAGTGAGCAGTTCTTC. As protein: CASSLGQAPKLSEQFF. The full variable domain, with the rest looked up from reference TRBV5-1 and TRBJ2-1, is KAGVTQTPRYLIKTRGQQVTLSCSPISGHRSVSWYQQTPGQGLQFLFEYFSETQRNKGNFPGRFSGRQFSNSRSEMNVSTLELGDSALYLCASSLGQAPKLSEQFFGPGTRLTVL.

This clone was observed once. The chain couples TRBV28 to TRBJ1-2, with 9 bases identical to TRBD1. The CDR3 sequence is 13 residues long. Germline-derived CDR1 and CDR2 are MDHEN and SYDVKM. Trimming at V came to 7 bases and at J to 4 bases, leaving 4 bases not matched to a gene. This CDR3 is CASTMTGGYGYTF. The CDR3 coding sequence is TGTGCCAGCACCATGACAGGGGGCTATGGCTACACCTTC.

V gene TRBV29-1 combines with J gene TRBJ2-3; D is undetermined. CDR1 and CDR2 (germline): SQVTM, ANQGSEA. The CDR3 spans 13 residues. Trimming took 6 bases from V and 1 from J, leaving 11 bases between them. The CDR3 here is CSVAILGTDTQYF. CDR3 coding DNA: TGCAGCGTCGCTATACTGGGCACAGATACGCAGTATTTT.

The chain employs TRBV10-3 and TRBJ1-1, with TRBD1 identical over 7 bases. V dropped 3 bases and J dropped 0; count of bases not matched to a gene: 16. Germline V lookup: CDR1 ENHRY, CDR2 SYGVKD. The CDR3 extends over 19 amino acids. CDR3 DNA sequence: TGTGCCATCAGTGACCTGGGGACAGCCAGCGCCTTCATGAACACTGAAGCTTTCTTT. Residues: CAISDLGTASAFMNTEAFF.

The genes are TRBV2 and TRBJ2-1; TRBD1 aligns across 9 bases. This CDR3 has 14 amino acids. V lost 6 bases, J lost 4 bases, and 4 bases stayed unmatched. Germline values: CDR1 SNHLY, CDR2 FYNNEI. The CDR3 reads CASRRDREYNEQFF. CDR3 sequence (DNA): TGTGCCAGCAGACGGGACAGGGAGTACAATGAGCAGTTCTTC.